This T cell receptor (beta chain) was sequenced during a study of blood T cell repertoires in COVID-19. Study information: In each case, the material was cDNA or gDNA derived from T cells, B-cell-depleted T cells, or PBMCs.

CDR3 length: 17 amino acids. V dropped 5 bases and J dropped 0; count of bases not matched to a gene: 8. In germline, CDR1 is SGHVS, CDR2 FQNEAQ. Per the authors' pipeline: Using reference gene primer amplification, nucleated cell counts were estimated. Sequencing used immunoSEQ multiplex PCR; TCRdb keeps in-frame clones, though not all of them. The V and J calls and the clone size are those of that table, but D and trimming were determined from the DNA. The profile shows about 160,000 clones, 85% of them singletons. The TCR originated in a human donor with acute or convalescent COVID-19. The donor label of this sample is uncertain. Specimen: peripheral blood. The genes are TRBV7-8 and TRBJ2-2; 8 bases map to TRBD1. Here the CDR3 reads CASSLMTGATNTGELFF. The CDR3 DNA sequence: TGTGCCAGCAGCCTGATGACAGGGGCGACGAACACCGGGGAGCTGTTTTTT. Complete variable domain (other parts from reference TRBV7-8 and TRBJ2-2): GAGVSQSPRYKVAKRGQDVALRCDPISGHVSLFWYQQALGQGPEFLTYFQNEAQLDKSGLPSDRFFAERPEGSVSTLKIQRTQQEDSAVYLCASSLMTGATNTGELFFGEGSRLTVL.